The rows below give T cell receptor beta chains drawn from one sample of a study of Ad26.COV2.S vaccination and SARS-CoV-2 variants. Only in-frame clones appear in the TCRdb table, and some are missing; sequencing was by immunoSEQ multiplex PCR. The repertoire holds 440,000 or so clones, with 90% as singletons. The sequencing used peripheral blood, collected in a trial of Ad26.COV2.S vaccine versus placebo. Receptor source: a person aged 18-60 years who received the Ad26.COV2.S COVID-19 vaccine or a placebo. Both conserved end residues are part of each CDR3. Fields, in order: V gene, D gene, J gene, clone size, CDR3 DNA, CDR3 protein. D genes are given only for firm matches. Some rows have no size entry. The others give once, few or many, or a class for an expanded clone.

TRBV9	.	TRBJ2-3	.	TGTGCCAGCAGCGTAGCCGGTACGCAGTATTTT	CASSVAGTQYF
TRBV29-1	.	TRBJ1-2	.	TGCAGCGTTGAAGTCCGTAACTATGGCTACACCTTC	CSVEVRNYGYTF
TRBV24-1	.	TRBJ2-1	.	TGTGCCACCAGTGATTCCGGATCCTCGCAGTTCTTC	CATSDSGSSQFF
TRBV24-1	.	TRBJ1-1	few	TGTGCCACCAGTTCCAATCCCCTGAAAGCTTTCTTT	CATSSNPLKAFF
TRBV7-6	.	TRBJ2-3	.	TGTGCCAGCAGAGGCGACAGACGCACAGATACGCAGTATTTT	CASRGDRRTDTQYF
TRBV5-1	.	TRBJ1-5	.	TGCGCCAGCAGCTTGGGTCCTGTGGGAGGGAATCAGCCCCAGCATTTT	CASSLGPVGGNQPQHF
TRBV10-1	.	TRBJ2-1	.	TGCGCCAGCAAAGTCGAGACTAGACCTCCCAATGAGCAGTTCTTC	CASKVETRPPNEQFF
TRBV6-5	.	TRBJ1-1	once	TGTGCCAGCAGGGCAGACCAAGGTGGGACTGAAGCTTTCTTT	CASRADQGGTEAFF
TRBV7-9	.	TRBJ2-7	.	TGTGCCAGCAGCTGGGGACAAAGTTACGAGCAGTACTTC	CASSWGQSYEQYF
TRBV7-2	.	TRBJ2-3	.	TGTGCCAGCAGCCGCGGGGTTTGGGGGGTCACTGATACGCAGTATTTT	CASSRGVWGVTDTQYF
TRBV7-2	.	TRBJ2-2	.	TGTGCCAGCAGCTTACAGGAATCGTCCGGGGAGCTGTTTTTT	CASSLQESSGELFF
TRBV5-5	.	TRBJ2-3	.	TGTGCCAGCAGCTTGGTCCCCCAGGTACGCACAGATACGCAGTATTTT	CASSLVPQVRTDTQYF
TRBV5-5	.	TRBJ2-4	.	TGTGCCAGCAGCTGGGACCCGGGTGGCATTCAGTACTTC	CASSWDPGGIQYF
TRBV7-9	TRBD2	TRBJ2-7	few	TGTGCCAGCAGCTTGGTGCGGGAGCTTTCCTACGAGCAGTACTTC	CASSLVRELSYEQYF
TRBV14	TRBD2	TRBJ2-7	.	TGTGCCAGCAGCCAAGGGGGACTAGCGGCAATTGAGAGGGCGTCCTACGAGCAGTACTTC	CASSQGGLAAIERASYEQYF
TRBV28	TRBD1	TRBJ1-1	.	TGTGCCAGCAGGACAGGGCTCACTGAAGCTTTCTTT	CASRTGLTEAFF
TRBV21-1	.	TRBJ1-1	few	TGTGCCAGCCCCTGTACAGGAGAGAACACTGAAGCTTTCTTT	CASPCTGENTEAFF
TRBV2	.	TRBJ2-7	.	TGTGCCAGCGAATCGTTTTATTCGGTCTCCTACGAGCAGTACTTC	CASESFYSVSYEQYF
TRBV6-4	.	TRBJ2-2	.	TGTGCCAGCAGTGAAGAGACAGGCACTCACACCGGGGAGCTGTTTTTT	CASSEETGTHTGELFF
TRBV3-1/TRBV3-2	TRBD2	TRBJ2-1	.	TGTGCCAGCAGTCGGCGACTAGCGGGAGGAACCTACAATGAGCAGTTCTTC	CASSRRLAGGTYNEQFF
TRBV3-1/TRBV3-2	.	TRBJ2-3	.	TGTGCCAGCAGGAAAATGACTGCGGGTATCACAGATACGCAGTATTTT	CASRKMTAGITDTQYF
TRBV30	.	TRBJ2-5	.	TGTGCCTGGGACAGGCAAGAGACCCAGTACTTC	CAWDRQETQYF
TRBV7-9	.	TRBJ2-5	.	TGTGCCAGCAGCCAGCCCCAGGGTGCGCGAGAGACCCAGTACTTC	CASSQPQGARETQYF
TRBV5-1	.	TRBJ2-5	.	TGCGCCAGCAGCTTCCCAGGACAAGAGACCCAGTACTTC	CASSFPGQETQYF
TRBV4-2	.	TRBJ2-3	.	TGTGCCAGCAGCCAAGATGGGGGGCCCACAGATACGCAGTATTTT	CASSQDGGPTDTQYF
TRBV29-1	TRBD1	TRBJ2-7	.	TGCAGCGCCGGTGGCCACCTTCCGGGACAGGGGGCCTACGAGCAGTACTTC	CSAGGHLPGQGAYEQYF
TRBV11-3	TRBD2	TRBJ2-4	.	TGTGCCAGCAGCCCCGGGAGGGGGTCGGACATTCAGTACTTC	CASSPGRGSDIQYF
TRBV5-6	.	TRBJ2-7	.	TGTGCCAGCAGTGCGCGGTGGGGAGGCGAGCAGTACTTC	CASSARWGGEQYF
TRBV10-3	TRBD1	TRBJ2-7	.	TGTGCCATCAGGGCGGGGGACAGGGTTGGAGAGCAGTACTTC	CAIRAGDRVGEQYF
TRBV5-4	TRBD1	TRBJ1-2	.	TGTGCCAGCAGCCAACAGGGGGGGGGCTATGGCTACACCTTC	CASSQQGGGYGYTF
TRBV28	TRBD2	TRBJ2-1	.	TGTGCCAGCAGCCCTCAGACTAGCGGAGGGGTTGAGCAGTTCTTC	CASSPQTSGGVEQFF
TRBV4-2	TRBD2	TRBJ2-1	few	TGTGCCAGCAGCCGGGGACTAGCGGGAGACAATGAGCAGTTCTTC	CASSRGLAGDNEQFF
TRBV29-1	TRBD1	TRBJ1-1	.	TGCAGCGTACTGGGACAGTGGGGAACCAACACTGAAGCTTTCTTT	CSVLGQWGTNTEAFF
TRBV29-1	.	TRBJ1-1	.	TGCAGCGTCGCCCGGGAGAACACTGAAGCTTTCTTT	CSVARENTEAFF
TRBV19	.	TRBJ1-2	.	TGTGCCAGTAGTTGGTCTTATGGCTACACCTTC	CASSWSYGYTF